The 29 T cell receptor beta chains listed next were all sequenced from one sample in a study of T-cell reconstitution after alpha-beta-depleted transplantation in children. Preparation of the TCRbeta library involved a method that used unique molecular identifiers. TCRdb reprocessed the PCR reads via MiXCR and lists one record per CDR3 protein. The sample yields approximately 300,000 distinct CDR3 sequences, 11% seen once. This sample comprised peripheral blood, obtained 180 days after TCRalphabeta/CD19-depleted stem cell transplant. These receptors all come from a male patient between 2 and 15 years old who had a stem cell transplant for chronic granulomatous disease, so the T cells may come from the graft donor.

This chain uses TRBV2 with TRBJ1-4; D call uncertain. CDR1 SNHLY and CDR2 FYNNEI come from the germline V gene. V was pared by 4 bases and J by 2 bases, with 14 bases between. There are 16 residues in the CDR3. CDR3 bases: TGTGCCAGCAGTGGGGGTGGAGGAGGCACTAATGAAAAACTGTTTTTT. It specifies CASSGGGGGTNEKLFF.

In its sample, this clonotype was seen many times. Here the CDR3 DNA reads TGCAGTGCTAGCAGGACAGGGGGCGCCGATACGCAGTATTTT. This sequence encodes CSASRTGGADTQYF. The rearrangement uses TRBV20-1 and TRBJ2-3, with 11 bases fitting TRBD1. J was trimmed by 6 bases and V by 3 bases; bases with no gene match: 5. CDR1 DFQATT and CDR2 SNEGSKA come from the germline V gene (reference sequence). This CDR3 has 14 residues.

This clonotype was seen many times. The chain has TRBV12-3 or TRBV12-4 and TRBJ2-3; D not resolved. CDR3 length: 14 residues. Between the trimmed V and J ends, which lost 5 bases and 0 bases, there was a span of 9 bases. The CDR3 loop reads CASSRAESTDTQYF. CDR3 sequence (DNA): TGTGCCAGCAGTAGGGCGGAAAGCACAGATACGCAGTATTTT.

This clonotype was counted ten times or more. The gene calls are TRBV18 and TRBJ1-1; 7 nucleotides align to TRBD1. This CDR3 has 13 amino acids. Germline CDR1 and CDR2: KGHSH and LQKENI. Trimming took 5 bases from V and 10 from J; bases not matched to a gene: 10. CDR3 coding DNA: TGTGCCAGCTCAAGATCTCGACAGGGAGTAGCTTTCTTT. Encoded protein: CASSRSRQGVAFF.

V gene TRBV19 combines with J gene TRBJ2-6; D is undetermined. Germline V gene data show CDR1 as LNHDA and CDR2 as SQIVND (reference sequence). This CDR3 contains 12 residues. The CDR3: CATYSGANVLTF. For the CDR3, the DNA is TGTGCGACATACTCTGGGGCCAACGTCCTGACTTTC.

This clonotype appeared many times. The chain uses TRBV20-1 and TRBJ2-2, with a weak D call TRBD1 (6 bases). Trimming cost V 6 bases and J 2 bases, with 16 bases left between them. The CDR3 extends over 15 amino acids. The germline gives CDR1 DFQATT, CDR2 SNEGSKA (reference sequence). As DNA, the CDR3 is TGCAGTGCGAGATCGGGGACAATAAACACCGGGGAGCTGTTTTTT. Translation: CSARSGTINTGELFF.

At least ten counts were recorded for this clonotype. The V call is TRBV4-1, the J call TRBJ2-1; possibly TRBD1 for D (6 bases). V gave up 2 bases and J gave up 7 bases, with 12 bases separating them. This CDR3 is 14 amino acids long. Germline CDR1 MGHRA, CDR2 YSYEKL. The CDR3 loop reads CASSQLQGTNEQFF. The CDR3, as DNA: TGCGCCAGCAGCCAATTACAGGGTACAAATGAGCAGTTCTTC.

This clonotype was counted ten times or more. V usage is TRBV18 and J usage is TRBJ2-2; TRBD1 is a possible D gene (6 bases). The germline V and J ends were trimmed by 1 base and 0 bases, with 12 bases remaining between them. CDR3 length equals 17 residues. Germline-derived CDR1 and CDR2 are KGHSH and LQKENI. CDR3 nucleotide sequence: TGTGCCAGCTCACCACTTCAGGGGTATTCGAACACCGGGGAGCTGTTTTTT. The encoded protein is CASSPLQGYSNTGELFF.

This clonotype was found many times. This chain uses TRBV6-1 with TRBJ1-5; D remains unclear. This CDR3 comprises 15 residues. Germline values: CDR1 MNHNS, CDR2 SASEGT. Trimming stripped 2 bases from V and 0 bases from J, with 8 bases between. CDR3 loop: CASSELGDSNQPQHF. DNA of the CDR3: TGTGCCAGCAGTGAACTCGGGGATAGCAATCAGCCCCAGCATTTT.

This clonotype occurred many times. V and J are TRBV4-2 and TRBJ2-6; 15 nucleotides match TRBD2. From germline, CDR1 is LGHNA and CDR2 YNFKEQ. The CDR3 has 22 amino acids. Germline trimming cut 5 bases from V and 0 bases from J; bases unmatched to any gene: 14. CDR3: CASSARTSGGGQPPSGANVLTF. Here the CDR3 DNA reads TGTGCCAGCAGCGCAAGGACTAGCGGGGGGGGCCAGCCCCCCTCTGGGGCCAACGTCCTGACTTTC.

V is TRBV15 and J is TRBJ1-5; the D is unclear. Trimming took 0 bases from V and 4 from J, leaving 13 bases between them. The CDR3 has 16 residues. Per the germline V gene, CDR1 is LNHNV and CDR2 is YYDKDF (reference sequence). In nucleotides, the CDR3 is TGTGCCACCAGCAGAGATCTGGCCGGTGGGAATCAGCCCCAGCATTTT. Its translation: CATSRDLAGGNQPQHF.

The chain employs TRBV19 and TRBJ2-1, with 9 bases aligning to TRBD2. After removal of 3 bases from V and 7 bases from J, the junction contained 7 bases not matched to a gene. Germline V gene sequence: CDR1 LNHDA, CDR2 SQIVND (reference sequence). The CDR3 consists of 15 residues. CDR3 amino acids: CASSMTSGWGNEQFF. The CDR3 nucleotides read TGTGCCAGTAGTATGACTAGCGGCTGGGGGAATGAGCAGTTCTTC.

This clonotype turned up a few times. V and J are TRBV7-8 and TRBJ2-1; tentatively, D is TRBD2 (6 bases). This CDR3 is 14 amino acids long. CDR1 is SGHVS and CDR2 is FQNEAQ in the germline V gene. Trimming shortened V by 3 bases and J by 7 bases, and 13 bases separated the two germline ends. The CDR3, as DNA: TGTGCCAGCAGCTTTTGGACTACGAGGAATGAGCAGTTCTTC. It encodes CASSFWTTRNEQFF.

The sample holds many counts of this clonotype. Sequence at one end of the junction differs from germline and may be a read error. The chain links TRBV7-2 to TRBJ2-1; D may be TRBD2 (5 bases). The CDR3 length is 11 residues. Germline V gene sequence: CDR1 SGHTA, CDR2 FQGNSA. CDR3 region: CASGFGETQFF. The CDR3 DNA reads as TGTGCCAGCGGCTTCGGGGAAACGCAGTTCTTC.

The chain recombines TRBV7-2 with TRBJ2-3, with 7 bases that match TRBD2. With V trimmed by 5 bases and J by 4 bases, 15 bases remained unmatched. This CDR3 region has 17 residues. Germline V gives CDR1 SGHTA, CDR2 FQGNSA. CDR3 in amino acids: CASSPPELAGEADTQYF. In nucleotides, the CDR3 is TGTGCCAGCAGCCCTCCGGAGTTGGCGGGGGAGGCAGATACGCAGTATTTT.

This clonotype was seen at least ten times. The V and J genes are TRBV20-1 and TRBJ2-1, with D perhaps given as TRBD1 or TRBD2 (6 bases each). Germline CDR1 is DFQATT and CDR2 is SNEGSKA (reference sequence). The CDR3 length is 14 residues. Deletions cut 3 bases from V and 2 bases from J, with 11 bases between. The CDR3 DNA is TGCAGTGCTAGCGGGGGCTCGACCTACAATGAGCAGTTCTTC. This codes for CSASGGSTYNEQFF.

This clonotype has at least ten counts. The rearrangement uses TRBV20-1 and TRBJ2-6; 7 positions agree with TRBD2. Losses at the gene ends were 3 bases for V and 0 bases for J; bases not matched to a gene: 2. The CDR3 is made up of 15 amino acids. The germline CDR1 and CDR2 sequences are DFQATT and SNEGSKA (reference sequence). The DNA for the CDR3 is TGCAGTGCTAGCGGGAGGTACTCTGGGGCCAACGTCCTGACTTTC. Its translation: CSASGRYSGANVLTF.

This clonotype occurred many times. V gene TRBV7-9 combines with J gene TRBJ1-4; 9 positions match TRBD1. The trim removed 3 bases at V and 8 bases at J, leaving 13 bases unmatched. The CDR3 spans 17 residues. Germline V gene sequence: CDR1 SEHNR, CDR2 FQNEAQ (reference sequence). In nucleotides, the CDR3 is TGTGCCAGCAGCTTGAGTGGGACAGGGACCCTATGGGAAAAACTGTTTTTT. Its translation: CASSLSGTGTLWEKLFF.

V gene TRBV27 combines with J gene TRBJ2-2; the D call may be TRBD1 or TRBD2 (5 bases each). This CDR3 contains 14 residues. V gave up 8 bases and J gave up 8 bases, with 18 bases separating them. Germline V gene lookup returns CDR1 MNHEY and CDR2 SMNVEV (reference sequence). The CDR3 DNA follows: TGTGCCAGCCGTTCCGGGACCGTCGCTGGGGAGCTGTTTTTT. It encodes CASRSGTVAGELFF.

This clonotype was counted many times. The rearrangement uses TRBV28 and TRBJ2-6; D possibly corresponds to TRBD2 (6 bases). Trimming pared 5 bases from V and 0 bases from J, leaving 11 bases between. CDR1 and CDR2 (germline): MDHEN, SYDVKM. The CDR3 sequence is 16 residues long. The CDR3 protein is CASSPPGSSGANVLTF. DNA for the CDR3: TGTGCCAGCAGTCCCCCCGGGAGCTCTGGGGCCAACGTCCTGACTTTC.

This clonotype was observed at least ten times. The V call is TRBV2, the J call TRBJ2-1, with TRBD2 as a possible D gene (6 bases). With 0 bases removed from V and 6 bases from J, the gap between germline ends came to 12 bases. Germline CDR1 reads SNHLY; CDR2 reads FYNNEI. The CDR3 totals 15 residues. This chain's CDR3 is CASSEALRGFNEQFF. For the CDR3, the DNA is TGTGCCAGCAGTGAAGCGCTTCGGGGGTTCAATGAGCAGTTCTTC.

This clonotype has more than one count but fewer than ten. The chain is built from TRBV6-5 and TRBJ2-1; 8 nucleotides line up with TRBD2. The CDR3 consists of 14 residues. The junction had 3 bases not matched to a gene; V was cut back by 4 bases and J by 4 bases. In germline, CDR1 is MNHEY, CDR2 SVGAGI. CDR3 in DNA: TGTGCCAGCAGTTGGCGGGGGGCATACAATGAGCAGTTCTTC. Its protein product is CASSWRGAYNEQFF.

This clonotype was seen many times. The chain recombines TRBV5-5 with TRBJ1-1; 7 nucleotides line up with TRBD1. CDR1 and CDR2 (germline): SGHKS, YYEKEE (reference sequence). Losses at the gene ends were 2 bases for V and 0 bases for J; bases not matched to a gene: 13. This CDR3 spans 18 amino acids. The CDR3 nucleotides read TGTGCCAGCAGCTTCGACAGGGTTTCTTCTTTCATGAACACTGAAGCTTTCTTT. Its protein product is CASSFDRVSSFMNTEAFF.

At least ten counts were recorded for this clonotype. The gene calls are TRBV25-1 and TRBJ1-4, with 8 positions matching TRBD1. CDR3 length: 18 amino acids. The V gene's germline CDR1 is MGHDK and CDR2 SYGVNS. After removal of 2 bases from V and 6 bases from J, the junction contained 14 bases not matched to a gene. The CDR3 nucleotides read TGTGCCAGCAGTGAAGCCAGGACAGGGCGTTTTGGAGATGAAAAACTGTTTTTT. Translating it yields CASSEARTGRFGDEKLFF.

The sample holds many counts of this clonotype. The genes are TRBV6-5 and TRBJ2-6; the match to TRBD1 covers 9 bases. Germline V gene data show CDR1 as MNHEY and CDR2 as SVGAGI. V lost 2 bases to trimming and J lost 2 bases; unmatched junction nucleotides: 7. The CDR3 runs to 18 residues. The CDR3 DNA reads as TGTGCCAGCAGTTACGAAACAGGGGGCGCGACTGGGGCCAACGTCCTGACTTTC. This gives the protein CASSYETGGATGANVLTF.

This clonotype was counted ten times or more. V gene TRBV5-8 combines with J gene TRBJ1-3, with a tentative D call TRBD1 (5 bases). The CDR3 covers 15 residues. CDR1 is SGHTS, CDR2 YDEGEE, per germline. The V end was cut by 3 bases, the J end by 0 bases, with 10 bases between. The DNA of the CDR3 is TGTGCCAGCAGCTGGGACGTACGCTCTGGAAACACCATATATTTT. Protein product: CASSWDVRSGNTIYF.

There are many counts of this clonotype. The chain uses TRBV27 and TRBJ2-2; tentatively, D is TRBD1 (6 bases). V gave up 4 bases and J gave up 6 bases, with 12 bases separating them. The CDR3 sequence is 14 residues long. Germline loops: CDR1 MNHEY, CDR2 SMNVEV (reference sequence). In DNA form, the CDR3 reads TGTGCCAGCAGTTCCACACAGGGCCCCGGGGAGCTGTTTTTT. Amino acids: CASSSTQGPGELFF.

The chain uses TRBV19 and TRBJ1-6, with a tentative D call TRBD1 (5 bases). Deletions cut 6 bases from V and 7 bases from J, with 19 bases between. The CDR3 extends over 16 amino acids. Germline assignment: CDR1 LNHDA and CDR2 SQIVND (reference sequence). CDR3 sequence reads: CASSPAGLQGNSPLHF. CDR3 DNA: TGTGCCAGTAGCCCTGCAGGGCTGCAAGGAAATTCACCCCTCCACTTT.

This clonotype was detected ten times or more. V usage is TRBV12-5 and J usage is TRBJ2-7, with unresolved D. Trimming stripped 5 bases from V and 1 base from J, with 18 bases between. The germline V gene has CDR1 LGHNT and CDR2 FRNRAP. This CDR3 is 16 amino acids long. Here the CDR3 DNA reads TGTGCTAGTGGTACGTGGCTCCACCCTGGGTCCTACGAGCAGTACTTC. Its translation is CASGTWLHPGSYEQYF.